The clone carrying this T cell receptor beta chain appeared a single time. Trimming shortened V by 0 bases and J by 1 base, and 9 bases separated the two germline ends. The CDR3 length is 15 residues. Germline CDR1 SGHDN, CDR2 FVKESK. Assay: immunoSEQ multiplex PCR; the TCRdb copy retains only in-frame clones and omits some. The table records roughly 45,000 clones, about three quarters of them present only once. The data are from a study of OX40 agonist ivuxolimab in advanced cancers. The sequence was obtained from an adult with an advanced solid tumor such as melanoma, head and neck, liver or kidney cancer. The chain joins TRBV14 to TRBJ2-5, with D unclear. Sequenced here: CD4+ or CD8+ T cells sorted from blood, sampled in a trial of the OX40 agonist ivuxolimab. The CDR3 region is CASSQDITAQETQYF. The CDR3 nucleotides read TGTGCCAGCAGCCAAGATATTACAGCCCAAGAGACCCAGTACTTC.